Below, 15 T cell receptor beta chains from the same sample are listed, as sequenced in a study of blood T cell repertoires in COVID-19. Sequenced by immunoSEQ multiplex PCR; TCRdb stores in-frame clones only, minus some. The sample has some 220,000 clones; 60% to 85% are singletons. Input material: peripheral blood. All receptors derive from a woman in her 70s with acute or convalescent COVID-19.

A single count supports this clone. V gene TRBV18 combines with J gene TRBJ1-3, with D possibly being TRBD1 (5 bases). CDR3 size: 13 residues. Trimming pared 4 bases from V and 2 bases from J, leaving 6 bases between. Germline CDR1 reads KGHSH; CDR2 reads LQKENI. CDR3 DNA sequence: TGTGCCAGCTCACAGGGGACTGGAAACACCATATATTTT. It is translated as CASSQGTGNTIYF.

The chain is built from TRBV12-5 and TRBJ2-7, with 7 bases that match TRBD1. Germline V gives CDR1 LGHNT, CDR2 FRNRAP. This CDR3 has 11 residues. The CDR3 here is CASGLQKGARV. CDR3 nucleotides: TGTGCTAGTGGTTTGCAGAAGGGGGCGAGGGTC.

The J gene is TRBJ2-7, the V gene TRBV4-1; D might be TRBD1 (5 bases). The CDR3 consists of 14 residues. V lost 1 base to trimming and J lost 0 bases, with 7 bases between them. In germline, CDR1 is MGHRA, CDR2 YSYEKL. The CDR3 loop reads CASSQGQNSYEQYF. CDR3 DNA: TGCGCCAGCAGCCAAGGACAGAACTCCTACGAGCAGTACTTC.

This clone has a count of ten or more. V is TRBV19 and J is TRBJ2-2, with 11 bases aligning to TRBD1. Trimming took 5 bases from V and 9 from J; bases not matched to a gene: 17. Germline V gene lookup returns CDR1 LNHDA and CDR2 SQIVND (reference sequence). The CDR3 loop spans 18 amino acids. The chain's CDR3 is CASSFDSGTGGINRELFF. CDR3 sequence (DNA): TGTGCCAGTAGTTTCGATTCCGGGACAGGGGGTATTAACAGGGAGCTGTTTTTT.

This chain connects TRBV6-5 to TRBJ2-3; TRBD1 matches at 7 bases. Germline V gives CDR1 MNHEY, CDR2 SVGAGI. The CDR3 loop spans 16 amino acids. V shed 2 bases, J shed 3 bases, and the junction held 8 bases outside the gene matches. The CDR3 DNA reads TGTGCCAGCAGTTACCCACAGGGGACGGGGACAGATACGCAGTATTTT. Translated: CASSYPQGTGTDTQYF.

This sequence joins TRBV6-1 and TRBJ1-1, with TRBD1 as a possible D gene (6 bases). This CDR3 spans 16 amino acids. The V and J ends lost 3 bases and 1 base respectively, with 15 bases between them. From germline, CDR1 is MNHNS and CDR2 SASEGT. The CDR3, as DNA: TGTGCCAGCAGTGACCCACCGGGACAAAGGAACACTGAAGCTTTCTTT. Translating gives CASSDPPGQRNTEAFF.

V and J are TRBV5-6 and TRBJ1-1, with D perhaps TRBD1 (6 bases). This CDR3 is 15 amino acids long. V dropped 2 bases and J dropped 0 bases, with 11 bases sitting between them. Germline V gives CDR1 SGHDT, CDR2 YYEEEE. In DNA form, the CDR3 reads TGTGCCAGCAGCTTAAAGGGGGTATTGAACACTGAAGCTTTCTTT. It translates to CASSLKGVLNTEAFF.

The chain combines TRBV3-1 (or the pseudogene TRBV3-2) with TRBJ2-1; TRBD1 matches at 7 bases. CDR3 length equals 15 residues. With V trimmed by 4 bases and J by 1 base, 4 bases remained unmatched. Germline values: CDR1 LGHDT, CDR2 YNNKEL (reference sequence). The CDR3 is CASSRRQGSYNEQFF. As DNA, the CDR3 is TGTGCCAGCAGCCGAAGACAGGGTTCCTACAATGAGCAGTTCTTC.

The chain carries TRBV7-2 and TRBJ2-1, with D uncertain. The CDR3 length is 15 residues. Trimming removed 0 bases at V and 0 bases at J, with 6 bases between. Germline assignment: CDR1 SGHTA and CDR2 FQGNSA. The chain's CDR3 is CASSLARSSYNEQFF. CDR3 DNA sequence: TGTGCCAGCAGCTTAGCCCGGAGCTCCTACAATGAGCAGTTCTTC.

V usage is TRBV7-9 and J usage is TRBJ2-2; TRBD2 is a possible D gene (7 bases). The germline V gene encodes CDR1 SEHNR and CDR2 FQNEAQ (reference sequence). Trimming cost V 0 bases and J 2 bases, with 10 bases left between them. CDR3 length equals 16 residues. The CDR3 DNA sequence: TGTGCCAGCAGCTTAGCGCCGGGGGGCAACACCGGGGAGCTGTTTTTT. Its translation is CASSLAPGGNTGELFF.

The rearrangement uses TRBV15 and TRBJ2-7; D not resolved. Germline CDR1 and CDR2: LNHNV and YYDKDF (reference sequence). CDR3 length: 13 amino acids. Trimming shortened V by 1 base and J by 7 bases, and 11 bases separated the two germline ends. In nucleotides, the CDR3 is TGTGCCACCAGCAGAGGACAACTTCGGGAGCAGTACGTC. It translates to CATSRGQLREQYV.

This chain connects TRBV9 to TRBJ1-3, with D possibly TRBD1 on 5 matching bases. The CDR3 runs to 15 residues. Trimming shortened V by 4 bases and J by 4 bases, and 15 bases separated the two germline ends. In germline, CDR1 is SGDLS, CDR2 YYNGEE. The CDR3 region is CASSRRRGGGNTIYF. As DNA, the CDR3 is TGTGCCAGCAGCCGCCGGAGGGGAGGAGGAAACACCATATATTTT.

The DNA of the CDR3 is TGTGCCAGCAGCTTATGGACAGGGGGCGCGGGCACTGAAGCTTTCTTT. Amino acids: CASSLWTGGAGTEAFF. The chain employs TRBV11-2 and TRBJ1-1; 11 bases are a match to TRBD1. Germline V gene sequence: CDR1 SGHAT, CDR2 FQNNGV. This CDR3 contains 16 residues. The junction had 6 bases not matched to a gene; V was cut back by 2 bases and J by 4 bases.

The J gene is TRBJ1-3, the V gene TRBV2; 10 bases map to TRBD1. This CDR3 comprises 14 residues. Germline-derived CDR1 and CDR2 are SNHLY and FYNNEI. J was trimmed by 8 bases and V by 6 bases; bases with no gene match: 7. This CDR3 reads CASRDGTGEDTIYF. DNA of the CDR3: TGTGCCAGCAGGGACGGGACAGGGGAAGACACCATATATTTT. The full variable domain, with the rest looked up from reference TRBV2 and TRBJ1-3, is EPEVTQTPSHQVTQMGQEVILRCVPISNHLYFYWYRQILGQKVEFLVSFYNNEISEKSEIFDDQFSVERPDGSNFTLKIRSTKLEDSAMYFCASRDGTGEDTIYFGEGSWLTVV.

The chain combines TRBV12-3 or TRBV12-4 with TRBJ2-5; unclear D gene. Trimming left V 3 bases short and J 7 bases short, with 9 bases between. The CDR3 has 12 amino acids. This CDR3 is CASSFEERTQYF. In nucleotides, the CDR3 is TGTGCCAGCAGTTTTGAGGAGAGGACCCAGTACTTC.